This entry is about one T cell receptor (beta chain). These data belong to a study of blood T cell repertoires in COVID-19. Across the whole study: Acute and convalescent COVID-19 specimens originated in the United States, Italy and Spain. T cells, B-cell-depleted T cells, or PBMCs supplied cDNA or gDNA.

Authors' data handling: Nucleated cell counts were estimated from reference gene primer amplification. Some clones are missing from TCRdb's copy, which holds only in-frame ones; the method was immunoSEQ multiplex PCR. That table furnishes V, J and clone size, whereas the DNA furnished D and trimming. This sample has over 100,000 clones; approximately 90% occur once, and the top ten carry about 1.1%. The sequence came from a human donor in a cohort sampled during active COVID-19. The sample consisted of peripheral blood.

The CDR3 is CASSPMGTYNEQFF. CDR3 coding DNA: TGTGCCAGCAGCCCTATGGGGACTTACAATGAGCAGTTCTTC. The chain uses TRBV6-6 and TRBJ2-1; D might be TRBD2 (6 bases). The CDR3 runs 14 residues. CDR1 and CDR2 from the germline V gene are MNHNY and SVGAGI (reference sequence). V lost 6 bases and J lost 4, with 13 bases in between.